This TCR beta chain was identified in a study of siplizumab effects on memory and regulatory T cells. Method: immunoSEQ multiplex PCR; TCRdb's copy keeps in-frame clones and lacks some. This sample has tens of thousands of clones; around 94% occur once, and the top ten carry around 0.3%. The germline CDR1 and CDR2 sequences are KGHSH and LQKENI. The V and J ends lost 3 bases and 3 bases, in that order; junction bases with no gene match: 5. The CDR3 has 17 amino acids. The specimen was non-Treg CD4+ T cells sorted from blood. This clonotype was sampled from a human donor in good health. This chain joins TRBV18 and TRBJ2-3; TRBD2 aligns across 14 bases. CDR3 DNA: TGTGCCAGCTCACCTGGACTAGCGGGAGGAAAGACAGATACGCAGTATTTT. Translated, it gives CASSPGLAGGKTDTQYF.